This record covers a single T cell receptor beta chain. Its cognate antigen is unknown. Sequencing was performed with immunoSEQ multiplex PCR; in TCRdb, only in-frame clones are kept and a portion is missing. The table has 2 million to 2.5 million clones, roughly 90% seen once. The record originates from a study of shared clonotypes between healthy human individuals. Notes on the study in general: Clonotype sharing among the donors was expected to vary with sequencing depth.

Looked up from germline, CDR1 is MNHEY and CDR2 is SVGAGI. This CDR3 has 12 residues. The V end lost 6 bases, the J end lost 10 bases, and 13 bases lay between the germline ends. Sample: naive CD4+ T cells from PBMCs. As for subset: CD45RA+ positively selected. This receptor was obtained from a man between 18 and 35 years old in good health. Some clones in this sample may be carry-over from other donors' samples. The chain is built from TRBV6-5 and TRBJ2-1; D unresolved. The CDR3 reads CASRSSAGEQFF. CDR3 nucleotide sequence: TGTGCCAGCAGATCCAGCGCTGGGGAGCAGTTCTTC.